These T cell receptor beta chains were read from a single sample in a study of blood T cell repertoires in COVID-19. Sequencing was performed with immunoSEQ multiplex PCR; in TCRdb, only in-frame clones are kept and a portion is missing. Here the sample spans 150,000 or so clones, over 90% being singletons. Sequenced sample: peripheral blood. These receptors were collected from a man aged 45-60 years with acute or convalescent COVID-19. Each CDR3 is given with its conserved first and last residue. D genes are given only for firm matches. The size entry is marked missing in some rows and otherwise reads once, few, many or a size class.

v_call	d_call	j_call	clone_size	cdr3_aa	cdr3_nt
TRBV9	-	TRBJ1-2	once	CASKTGWGERIGGYTF	TGTGCCAGCAAGACCGGATGGGGCGAACGAATCGGAGGCTACACCTTC
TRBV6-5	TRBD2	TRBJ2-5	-	CASSYNSGGMRETQYF	TGTGCCAGCAGTTACAATAGCGGGGGGATGCGAGAGACCCAGTACTTC
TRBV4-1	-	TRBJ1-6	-	CASSVGARGGNSPLHF	TGCGCCAGCAGCGTGGGGGCCCGGGGGGGTAATTCACCCCTCCACTTT
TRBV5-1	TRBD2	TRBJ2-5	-	CASSTRRGSGDLETQYF	TGCGCCAGCAGTACCCGACGGGGTAGCGGGGATTTAGAGACCCAGTACTTC
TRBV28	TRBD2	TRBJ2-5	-	CASRKLAGGFETQYF	TGTGCCAGCCGAAAACTAGCGGGAGGGTTTGAGACCCAGTACTTC
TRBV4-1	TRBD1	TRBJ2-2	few	CASSQRDPGQGVTGELFF	TGCGCCAGCAGCCAGAGAGATCCGGGACAGGGAGTTACCGGGGAGCTGTTTTTT
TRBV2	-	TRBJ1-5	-	CASSTGSGKPQHF	TGTGCCAGCAGTACAGGGAGCGGGAAGCCCCAGCATTTT
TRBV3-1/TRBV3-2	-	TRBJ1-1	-	CASSQGQGAEAFF	TGTGCCAGCAGCCAAGGGCAGGGCGCTGAAGCTTTCTTT
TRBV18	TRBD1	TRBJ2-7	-	CASSPIPGQGGEQYF	TGTGCCAGCTCACCAATCCCGGGACAGGGTGGAGAGCAGTACTTC
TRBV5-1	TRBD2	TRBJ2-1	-	CASSLAGGSNEQFF	TGCGCCAGCAGCTTGGCGGGGGGGAGCAATGAGCAGTTCTTC
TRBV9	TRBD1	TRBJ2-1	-	CASRATGTVSNEQFF	TGTGCCAGCAGGGCTACCGGGACAGTCTCCAATGAGCAGTTCTTC
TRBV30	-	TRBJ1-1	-	CAWSKIGAGIPSEAFF	TGTGCCTGGAGCAAAATTGGCGCAGGGATTCCATCTGAAGCTTTCTTT
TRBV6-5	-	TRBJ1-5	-	CASSYGGGNQPQHF	TGTGCCAGCAGTTACGGGGGGGGCAATCAGCCCCAGCATTTT
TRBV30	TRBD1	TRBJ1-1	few	CAWSKRQGLNTEAFF	TGTGCCTGGAGTAAGCGACAGGGGCTGAACACTGAAGCTTTCTTT
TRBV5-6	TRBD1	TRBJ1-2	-	CASSSGTGALGYYGYTF	TGTGCCAGCAGCAGCGGGACAGGGGCTCTCGGCTACTATGGCTACACCTTC
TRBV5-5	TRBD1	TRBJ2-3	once	CASSLAGTGPRTDTQYF	TGTGCCAGCAGCTTGGCCGGGACAGGCCCACGCACAGATACGCAGTATTTT
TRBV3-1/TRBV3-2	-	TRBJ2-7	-	CASSQGGSIYEQYF	TGTGCCAGCAGCCAAGGCGGGTCGATTTACGAGCAGTACTTC
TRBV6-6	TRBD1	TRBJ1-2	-	CASSYSDRVFYGYTF	TGTGCCAGCAGTTACTCGGACAGGGTATTCTATGGCTACACCTTC
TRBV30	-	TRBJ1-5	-	CAWSVSSNQPQHF	TGTGCCTGGAGTGTTAGTAGCAATCAGCCCCAGCATTTT
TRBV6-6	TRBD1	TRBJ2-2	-	CASSYSQGRELFF	TGTGCCAGCAGTTACTCACAGGGGAGGGAGCTGTTTTTT
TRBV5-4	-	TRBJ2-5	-	CASSLVREETQYF	TGTGCCAGCAGCTTGGTGCGGGAAGAGACCCAGTACTTC
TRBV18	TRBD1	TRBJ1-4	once	CASSPQGTVGEKLFF	TGTGCCAGCTCACCACAGGGGACAGTTGGGGAAAAACTGTTTTTT
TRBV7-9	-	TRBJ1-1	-	CASSLAGGPSPEAFF	TGTGCCAGCAGCTTAGCGGGGGGGCCTTCTCCTGAAGCTTTCTTT
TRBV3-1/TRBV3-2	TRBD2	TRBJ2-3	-	CASSPRTSGGTDTQYF	TGTGCCAGCAGCCCGCGGACTAGCGGGGGCACAGATACGCAGTATTTT
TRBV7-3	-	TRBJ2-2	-	CASSLGGVTGELFF	TGTGCCAGCAGCTTGGGCGGGGTCACCGGGGAGCTGTTTTTT
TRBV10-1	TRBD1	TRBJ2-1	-	CASPLRTGGRSFCSYNEQFF	TGCGCCAGCCCCCTAAGGACAGGTGGTCGGTCCTTCTGCTCCTACAATGAGCAGTTCTTC
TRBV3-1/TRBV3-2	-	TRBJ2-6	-	CASSQDASGANVLTF	TGTGCCAGCAGCCAAGATGCGTCTGGGGCCAACGTCCTGACTTTC
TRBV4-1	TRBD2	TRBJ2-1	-	CASSPGLAGEEDQFF	TGCGCCAGCAGCCCAGGACTAGCGGGAGAGGAGGACCAGTTCTTC
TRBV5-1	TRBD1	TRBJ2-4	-	CASSPGQGMKNIQYF	TGCGCCAGCAGCCCAGGACAGGGAATGAAAAACATTCAGTACTTC
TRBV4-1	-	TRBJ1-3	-	CASSQALRGRRSGNTIYF	TGCGCCAGCAGCCAAGCGTTGAGAGGAAGACGCTCTGGAAACACCATATATTTT
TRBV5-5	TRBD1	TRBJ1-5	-	CASSHGTGSNQPQHF	TGTGCCAGCAGCCATGGGACAGGTAGCAATCAGCCCCAGCATTTT
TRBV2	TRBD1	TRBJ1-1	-	CASSRTGANTEAFF	TGTGCCAGCAGCCGCACAGGGGCTAACACTGAAGCTTTCTTT
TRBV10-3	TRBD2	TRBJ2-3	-	CAISTGTSRYTDTQYF	TGTGCCATCAGCACCGGGACTAGCCGCTACACAGATACGCAGTATTTT
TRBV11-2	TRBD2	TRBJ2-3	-	CASSLDRELAGGADTQYF	TGTGCCAGCAGCTTAGATCGGGAACTAGCGGGGGGGGCAGATACGCAGTATTTT
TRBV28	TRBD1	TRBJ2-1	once	CASSFLQGLSYNEQFF	TGTGCCAGCAGTTTTCTACAGGGGTTGTCCTACAATGAGCAGTTCTTC
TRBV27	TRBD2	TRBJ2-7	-	CASSLTSGTTRGEQYF	TGTGCCAGCAGTTTAACTAGCGGGACCACCCGGGGGGAGCAGTACTTC
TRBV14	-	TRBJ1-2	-	CASSPGPFNYGYTF	TGTGCCAGCAGCCCTGGCCCCTTTAACTATGGCTACACCTTC
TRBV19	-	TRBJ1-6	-	CASSARSGEDSPLHF	TGTGCCAGTAGTGCCCGGTCTGGGGAGGATTCACCCCTCCACTTT
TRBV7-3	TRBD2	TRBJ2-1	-	CASSLRPTSGTYNEQFF	TGTGCCAGCAGCTTACGTCCGACTAGCGGGACCTACAATGAGCAGTTCTTC
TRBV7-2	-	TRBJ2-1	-	CASSPSPDSYNEQFF	TGTGCCAGCAGCCCGAGCCCAGACAGCTACAATGAGCAGTTCTTC